This T cell receptor beta chain was recovered during a study of T cells in Graves' hyperthyroidism and ophthalmopathy. Findings and limits, study-wide: Blood also showed most of the thyroid clonotypes that were expanded above 0.001.

Graves' hyperthyroidism without ophthalmopathy progression within 18 months was termed stable. Diagnoses were made from clinical symptoms, serum measures (thyroxine and TRAb), thyroid ultrasound and orbital computed tomography. Isolation of PBMCs was performed on around 9.4 ml fresh peripheral blood. Germline CDR1 and CDR2: SNHLY and FYNNEI. The CDR3 is made up of 13 amino acids. The V gene end was trimmed by 10 bases and the J gene end by 7 bases; junction bases not matched to a gene: 12. This clonotype has at least ten counts. Its antigen is as yet unknown. Using RNA transcripts as the source, TCR beta CDR3 regions were amplified. The HTBI primer set served for first-round RT-PCR of the TCR CDR3. TCRdb ran MiXCR on the multiplex PCR reads and lists one entry per CDR3 protein. The sample holds about 420,000 distinct CDR3 sequences, approximately 15% seen once.

The gene calls are TRBV2 and TRBJ1-2, with 7 bases lining up with TRBD1. This clonotype was sampled from a woman aged 18-29 years with Graves' hyperthyroidism. Sequencing was performed on blood. Written as DNA, the CDR3 is TGTGCCATAGTGGGGAGAGGGGGCAGTGGCTACACCTTC. It specifies CAIVGRGGSGYTF.